This T cell receptor beta chain was recovered during a study of shared clonotypes between healthy human individuals. Study-wide context: Every donor yielded three CD4 naive, three CD4 memory, two CD8 naive and one CD8 memory plate.

Here immunoSEQ multiplex PCR was the method, and the copy in TCRdb shows in-frame clones only, minus some. The repertoire consists of 2 million to 2.5 million clones, with about 90% occurring once and the leading ten covering about 0.36%. Overall study results and limits: Non-shared clonotypes had lower generation probabilities than those shared by all four donors.

Trimming took off 1 base at V and 1 base at J, with 8 bases between the two ends. The CDR3 is 15 residues long. Per the germline V gene, CDR1 is LNHNV and CDR2 is YYDKDF (reference sequence). In the case of this clone: The antigen remains undetermined.

The origin of this receptor is a young man in good health. Some clones in this sample may be carry-over from other donors' samples. V gene TRBV15 combines with J gene TRBJ2-1, with D possibly matching TRBD2 (6 bases). Sequenced input: naive CD4+ T cells from PBMCs. Subset defined: CD45RA+ positively selected. The CDR3 DNA follows: TGTGCCACCAGCAGAGGGACTAATTCCTACAATGAGCAGTTCTTC. This codes for CATSRGTNSYNEQFF.